These T cell receptor beta chains were read from a single sample in a study of shared clonotypes between healthy human individuals. Assay used: immunoSEQ multiplex PCR; TCRdb lists only in-frame clones, some missing. Of roughly 1,500,000 clones in the sample, 95% to 99% were seen once. The sequenced material came from naive CD4+ T cells sorted from blood. The receptors were sampled from a man younger than 40 in good health. Both conserved end residues are part of each CDR3. Fields, in order: J gene, D gene, clone size, V gene, CDR3 DNA, CDR3 protein. D genes are given only for firm matches. Not all rows give a size; the values are once, few, many and, for expanded clones, a class.

>TRBJ2-1|-|-|TRBV7-2
TGTGCCAGCAGCAGCCACAGGGTGAATGAGCAGTTCTTC
CASSSHRVNEQFF
>TRBJ1-5|-|-|TRBV28
TGTGCCAGCATGGGTCCCGGAGGTCAGCCCCAGCATTTT
CASMGPGGQPQHF
>TRBJ2-3|TRBD2|-|TRBV7-9
TGTGCCAGCAGCTTAGGGCTAGCGGGAGATACGCAGTATTTT
CASSLGLAGDTQYF
>TRBJ2-1|-|-|TRBV19
TGTGCCAGTAGTATCGATCGTGGAATCAATGAGCAGTTCTTC
CASSIDRGINEQFF
>TRBJ2-7|-|-|TRBV19
TGTGCCAGTAGTGCCGACCTAGCCTACGAGCAGTACTTC
CASSADLAYEQYF
>TRBJ1-5|-|-|TRBV10-3
TGTGCCATTATCGCAGGGCCCCGCCGGGGAGAGAGGCCCCAGCATTTT
CAIIAGPRRGERPQHF
>TRBJ2-7|-|-|TRBV7-2
TGTGCCAGCAGCCGGGAGACCTACGAGCAGTACTTC
CASSRETYEQYF
>TRBJ1-4|-|-|TRBV27
TGTGCCAGCAGTTTGCAGGGTACTAATGAAAAACTGTTTTTT
CASSLQGTNEKLFF
>TRBJ2-7|-|-|TRBV5-1
TGCGCCAGCAGCCCGGTTGCTAGCTGGCACGAGCAGTACTTC
CASSPVASWHEQYF
>TRBJ2-1|TRBD2|-|TRBV18
TGTGCCAGCTCACTAGCGGGACTAGCCAATGAGCAGTTCTTC
CASSLAGLANEQFF
>TRBJ2-3|-|-|TRBV2
TGTGCCAGCAGTGAAAGGCGGTCCACAGATACGCAGTATTTT
CASSERRSTDTQYF
>TRBJ2-1|TRBD1|-|TRBV9
TGTGCCAGCAGCGACCGCAGGACAGGGTTTAATGAGCAGTTCTTC
CASSDRRTGFNEQFF
>TRBJ2-1|-|-|TRBV2
TGTGCCAGCAGTGTGGGAGACAATGAGCAGTTCTTC
CASSVGDNEQFF
>TRBJ2-1|TRBD2|-|TRBV7-6
TGTGCCAGCAGCTCACCCCAGACTAGCGCATACAATGAGCAGTTCTTC
CASSSPQTSAYNEQFF
>TRBJ2-3|TRBD1|-|TRBV7-8
TGTGCCAGCAGCTTACCGGGACAGGGTTCGTCAGATACGCAGTATTTT
CASSLPGQGSSDTQYF
>TRBJ2-7|-|-|TRBV5-1
TGCGCCAGCAGCTTCATCCAGGGCCCCCCGGACGAGCAGTACTTC
CASSFIQGPPDEQYF
>TRBJ2-5|-|-|TRBV7-2
TGTGCCAGCAGCTTGATAGGTGGTCTTCGGTCAGGGGACCAAGAGACCCAGTACTTC
CASSLIGGLRSGDQETQYF
>TRBJ2-7|-|-|TRBV2
TGTGCCAGCAGTGTAGACAGGTTGAGCTCCTACGAGCAGTACTTC
CASSVDRLSSYEQYF
>TRBJ1-1|-|-|TRBV25-1
TGTGCCAGCAGTGAATGGCCCGAACTCTTGAACACTGAAGCTTTCTTT
CASSEWPELLNTEAFF
>TRBJ2-1|-|-|TRBV6-6
TGTGCCAGCAGTTACAGGCTCCATGAGCAGTTCTTC
CASSYRLHEQFF
>TRBJ1-5|-|-|TRBV18
TGTGCCAGCTCACCCCAAGGGGGTAGGAATCAGCCCCAGCATTTT
CASSPQGGRNQPQHF
>TRBJ2-7|-|once|TRBV7-3
TGTGCCAGCAGCCGGGGGCGAAACTACGAGCAGTACTTC
CASSRGRNYEQYF
>TRBJ1-5|TRBD1|-|TRBV6-1
TGTGCCAGCAGTGAAATCCCCGACAGGGTTTATCAGCCCCAGCATTTT
CASSEIPDRVYQPQHF
>TRBJ2-7|-|-|TRBV2
TGTGCCAGCGCTCCAGAAACCTACGAGCAGTACTTC
CASAPETYEQYF
>TRBJ2-1|TRBD1|-|TRBV4-3
TGCGCCAGCAGCCAAACCGGGACAGTTGTAGGGGATGAGCAGTTCTTC
CASSQTGTVVGDEQFF
>TRBJ2-7|TRBD1|-|TRBV28
TGTGCCAGCAGTGGGGGACAGAGCTTCTACGAGCAGTACTTC
CASSGGQSFYEQYF
>TRBJ2-1|TRBD2|-|TRBV4-1
TGCGCCAGCAGCTCCGTACTAGCGGGAGGCTCCTACAATGAGCAGTTCTTC
CASSSVLAGGSYNEQFF
>TRBJ2-3|-|once|TRBV2
TGTGCCAGCAGTTACCCGGTACTAGATACGCAGTATTTT
CASSYPVLDTQYF
>TRBJ2-1|-|-|TRBV29-1
TGCAGCGTTATTGGGCCAGGGGTATACAATGAGCAGTTCTTC
CSVIGPGVYNEQFF